This T cell receptor (beta chain) was identified during a study of blood T cell repertoires in COVID-19. In the study overall: The analysed material was cDNA or gDNA that came from T cells, B-cell-depleted T cells, or PBMCs.

The germline V gene encodes CDR1 MNHNY and CDR2 SVGAGI (reference sequence). V lost 4 bases, J lost 6 bases, and 13 bases lay in between. The CDR3 has 14 residues. Recovered status in Cohort 3 required two negative PCRs, clearance, or symptom resolution. The data were produced by immunoSEQ multiplex PCR, yet TCRdb's version contains in-frame clones alone and is incomplete. The sample carries 300,000 or so clones, approximately 84% recorded once. Material: PBMCs or T cells enriched from blood (not recorded which). This TCR was recovered from a woman younger than 45 who had recovered from COVID-19. The chain employs TRBV6-6 and TRBJ1-5; possibly TRBD1 for D (6 bases). CDR3: CASSFLQGGQPQHF. In DNA, the CDR3 is TGTGCCAGCAGTTTCCTACAGGGCGGTCAGCCCCAGCATTTT.